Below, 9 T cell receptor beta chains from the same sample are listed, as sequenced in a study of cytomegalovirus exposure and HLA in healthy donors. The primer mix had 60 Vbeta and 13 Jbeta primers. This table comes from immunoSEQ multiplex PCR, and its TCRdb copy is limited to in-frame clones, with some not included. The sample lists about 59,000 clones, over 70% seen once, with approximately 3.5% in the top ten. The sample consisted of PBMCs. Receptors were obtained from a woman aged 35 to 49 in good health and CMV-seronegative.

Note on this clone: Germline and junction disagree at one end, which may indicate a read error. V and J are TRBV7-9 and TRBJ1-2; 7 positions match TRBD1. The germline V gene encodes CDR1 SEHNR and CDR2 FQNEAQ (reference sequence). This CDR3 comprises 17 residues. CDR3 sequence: CSSSLVTGQVPNYGYTF. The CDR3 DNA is TGTTCCAGCAGCTTAGTTACCGGACAGGTCCCTAACTATGGCTACACCTTC.

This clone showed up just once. CDR3 residues: CASSLRPGTGYEDEQYF. CDR3 nucleotides: TGTGCCAGCTCACTTCGTCCCGGGACAGGTTATGAAGACGAGCAGTACTTC. The V and J genes are TRBV18 and TRBJ2-7, with 8 bases identical to TRBD1. Trimming cost V 4 bases and J 5 bases; bases outside gene matches: 16. Germline-derived CDR1 and CDR2 are KGHSH and LQKENI. The CDR3 is 17 residues long.

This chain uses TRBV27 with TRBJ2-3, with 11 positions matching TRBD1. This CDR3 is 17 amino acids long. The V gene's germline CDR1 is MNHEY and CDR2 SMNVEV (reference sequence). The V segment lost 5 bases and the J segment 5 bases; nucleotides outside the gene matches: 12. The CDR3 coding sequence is TGTGCCAGCAGTCTATACAGGACAGGGGGCGATAAAGATACGCAGTATTTT. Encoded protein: CASSLYRTGGDKDTQYF.

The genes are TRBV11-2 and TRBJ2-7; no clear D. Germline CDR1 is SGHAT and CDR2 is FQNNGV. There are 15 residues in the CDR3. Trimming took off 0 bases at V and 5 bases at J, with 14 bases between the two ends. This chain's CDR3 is CASSLDRVAKDEQYF. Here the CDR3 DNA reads TGTGCCAGCAGCTTAGATCGGGTTGCGAAGGACGAGCAGTACTTC.

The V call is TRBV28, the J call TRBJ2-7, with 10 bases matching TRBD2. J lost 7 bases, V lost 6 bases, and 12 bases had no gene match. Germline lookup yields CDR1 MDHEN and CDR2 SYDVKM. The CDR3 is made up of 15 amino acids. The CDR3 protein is CASSPIGTSVLEQYF. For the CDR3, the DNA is TGTGCCAGCAGCCCAATCGGGACTAGCGTTCTTGAGCAGTACTTC.

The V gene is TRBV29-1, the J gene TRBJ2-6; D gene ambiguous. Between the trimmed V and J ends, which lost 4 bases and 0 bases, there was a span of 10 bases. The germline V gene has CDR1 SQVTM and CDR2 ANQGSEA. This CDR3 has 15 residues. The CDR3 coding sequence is TGCAGCGTTGCGGTGGGCAGCTCTGGGGCCAACGTCCTGACTTTC. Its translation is CSVAVGSSGANVLTF.

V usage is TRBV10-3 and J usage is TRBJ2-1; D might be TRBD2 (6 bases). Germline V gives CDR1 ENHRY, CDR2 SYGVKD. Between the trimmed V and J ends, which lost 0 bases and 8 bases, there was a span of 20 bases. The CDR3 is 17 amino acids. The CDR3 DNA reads TGTGCCATCAGTGAGTCGGGGCCTAGCGCACCACGAGATGAGCAGTTCTTC. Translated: CAISESGPSAPRDEQFF.

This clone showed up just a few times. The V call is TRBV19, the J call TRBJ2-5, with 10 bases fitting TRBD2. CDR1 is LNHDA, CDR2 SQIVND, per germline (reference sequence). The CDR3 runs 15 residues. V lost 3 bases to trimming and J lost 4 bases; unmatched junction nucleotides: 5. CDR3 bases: TGTGCCAGTAGTATGCTAGCGGGAGTTCCAGAGACCCAGTACTTC. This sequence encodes CASSMLAGVPETQYF.

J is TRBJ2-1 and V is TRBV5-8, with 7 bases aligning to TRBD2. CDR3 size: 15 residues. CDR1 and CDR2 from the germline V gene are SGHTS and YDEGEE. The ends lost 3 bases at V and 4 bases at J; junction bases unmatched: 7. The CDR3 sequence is CASSYGQGGYNEQFF. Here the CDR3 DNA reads TGTGCCAGCAGCTATGGGCAGGGAGGGTACAATGAGCAGTTCTTC.